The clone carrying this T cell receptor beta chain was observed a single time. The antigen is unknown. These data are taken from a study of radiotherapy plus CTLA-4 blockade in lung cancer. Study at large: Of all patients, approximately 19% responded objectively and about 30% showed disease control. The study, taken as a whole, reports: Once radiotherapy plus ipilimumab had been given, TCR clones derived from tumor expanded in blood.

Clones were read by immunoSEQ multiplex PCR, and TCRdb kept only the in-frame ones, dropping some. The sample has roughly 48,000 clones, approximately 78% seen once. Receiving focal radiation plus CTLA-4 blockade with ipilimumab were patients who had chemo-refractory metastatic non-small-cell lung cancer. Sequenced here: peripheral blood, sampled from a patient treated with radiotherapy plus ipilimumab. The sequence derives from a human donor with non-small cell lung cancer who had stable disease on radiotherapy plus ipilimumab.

CDR3 bases: TGTGCCAGCAGCGACCTGGGCCAGGGGGCAGATACGCAGTATTTT. Protein product: CASSDLGQGADTQYF. The V and J genes are TRBV7-3 and TRBJ2-3, with TRBD1 matching over 7 bases. Germline lookup yields CDR1 SGHTA and CDR2 FQGTGA. Losses at the gene ends were 5 bases for V and 4 bases for J; bases not matched to a gene: 9. The CDR3 has 15 amino acids.